This is a list of T cell receptor beta chains from one sample in a study of shared clonotypes between healthy human individuals. Repertoires were generated with immunoSEQ multiplex PCR, while TCRdb's copy carries only in-frame clones and drops some. In the table there are 2,500,000 or so clones, 93% of which are singletons. The sequencing input was naive CD4+ T cells from PBMCs. These receptors originate from a man between 18 and 29 years old in good health. Some clones in this sample may be carry-over from other donors' samples. Each CDR3 is given with its conserved first and last residue. Fields, in order: V gene, D gene, J gene, clone size, CDR3 DNA, CDR3 protein. A D gene is named only where the DNA matches it firmly. The size field is filled for only some rows; it gives once, few, many or a size class.

TRBV11-2,.,TRBJ2-2,.,TGTGCCAGCAGCCCCCTCCGGTCTAGCAAGAACACCGGGGAGCTGTTTTTT,CASSPLRSSKNTGELFF
TRBV7-9,TRBD2,TRBJ2-7,.,TGTGCCAGCAGCTTAGTGCGGACTAGCGGAGCCTACGAGCAGTACTTC,CASSLVRTSGAYEQYF
TRBV5-1,TRBD1,TRBJ2-2,.,TGCGCCAGCAGCCACCTCCGGGACAGAAACACCGGGGAGCTGTTTTTT,CASSHLRDRNTGELFF
TRBV27,.,TRBJ2-1,.,TGTGCCAGCAGTTTTCGAGGGCCCTACAATGAGCAGTTCTTC,CASSFRGPYNEQFF
TRBV30,.,TRBJ2-7,.,TGTGCCTTATCGGCAGGGTTCTACGAGCAGTACTTC,CALSAGFYEQYF
TRBV28,.,TRBJ2-7,.,TGTGCCAGCAGCGCAGGTCTGTCCTACGAGCAGTACTTC,CASSAGLSYEQYF
TRBV27,.,TRBJ2-7,.,TGTGCCAGCAGCGTTACAGGGTACTCGACCTACGAGCAGTACTTC,CASSVTGYSTYEQYF
TRBV28,TRBD1,TRBJ1-1,.,TGTGCCAGCAGGGGGACAGGGGGCGCGGCGAACACTGAAGCTTTCTTT,CASRGTGGAANTEAFF
TRBV6-5,TRBD1,TRBJ1-2,.,TGTGCCAGCAGTTCGTCCGGGACAGACTATGGCTACACCTTC,CASSSSGTDYGYTF
TRBV10-3,.,TRBJ2-7,.,TGTGCCATCAGTGAGTTTCGGGACATCAACTACGAGCAGTACTTC,CAISEFRDINYEQYF
TRBV7-6,.,TRBJ1-2,.,TGTGCCAGCAGCTTAGCTTCGTTTCGGGGCTACACCTTC,CASSLASFRGYTF
TRBV27,.,TRBJ1-5,.,TGTGCCAGCAGTTTGTGGGGGGGTGCCCCCCAGCATTTT,CASSLWGGAPQHF
TRBV30,TRBD1,TRBJ1-1,once,TGTGCCTGGAATCGGGACAGGGGGAACACTGAAGCTTTCTTT,CAWNRDRGNTEAFF
TRBV4-1,.,TRBJ2-3,.,TGCGCCAGCAGCCAAGCGGAACCCAATTTATTTAATACGCAGTATTTT,CASSQAEPNLFNTQYF
TRBV6-6,.,TRBJ2-7,.,TGTGCCAGCAGTTACTCCCGGGACGGAAGCTCCTACGAGCAGTACTTC,CASSYSRDGSSYEQYF
TRBV28,.,TRBJ1-1,.,TGTGCCAGCAGTCAAGGGGAAAGGTGGGCTTTCTTT,CASSQGERWAFF
TRBV28,.,TRBJ1-5,.,TGTGCCAGCAGTTCCCACCATCAGCCCCAGCATTTT,CASSSHHQPQHF
TRBV6-5,.,TRBJ2-2,.,TGTGCCAGCAGTTACTCGAGGCACACCGGGGAGCTGTTTTTT,CASSYSRHTGELFF
TRBV5-1,.,TRBJ1-2,.,TGCGCCAGCAGCTCAGTTTCGGACAGCAACTATGGCTACACCTTC,CASSSVSDSNYGYTF
TRBV4-1,TRBD2,TRBJ2-5,.,TGCGCCAGCAGCTTCGGGACTAGCGAGCAAGAGACCCAGTACTTC,CASSFGTSEQETQYF
TRBV19,TRBD1,TRBJ2-7,.,TGTGCCAGTAGCCAATCGGGACAGGGGACCGAGCAGTACTTC,CASSQSGQGTEQYF
TRBV6-6,TRBD1,TRBJ1-5,once,TGTGCCAGCAGTTCAGGGACAGGGGTGTGGCAGCCCCAGCATTTT,CASSSGTGVWQPQHF
TRBV7-9,TRBD1,TRBJ1-1,.,TGTGCCAGCAGCCTAGGGACAGCTGAAGCTTTCTTT,CASSLGTAEAFF
TRBV19,.,TRBJ1-1,once,TGTGCCAGTAGCACCTCTGGGGGGCTTGGGACTGAAGCTTTCTTT,CASSTSGGLGTEAFF
TRBV7-2,TRBD2,TRBJ2-1,.,TGTGCCAGCAGCTTAGAGGGCCTAGCGGGACCTTACAATGAGCAGTTCTTC,CASSLEGLAGPYNEQFF
TRBV28,.,TRBJ2-1,.,TGTGCCAGCAGTTTACCGGAAGGGGGTTTAGGGTTCTTC,CASSLPEGGLGFF
TRBV30,.,TRBJ1-1,.,TGTGCCTGGAGTAGGGGCATGAACACTGAAGCTTTCTTT,CAWSRGMNTEAFF
TRBV7-6,TRBD1,TRBJ2-7,.,TGTGCCAGCAGCGAACCTCACGGGACAGGATCCTACGAGCAGTACTTC,CASSEPHGTGSYEQYF
TRBV5-6,.,TRBJ2-7,.,TGTGCCAGCAGCTTTCATCGGGCCGAGCAGTACTTC,CASSFHRAEQYF
TRBV7-3,TRBD2,TRBJ2-2,.,TGTGCCAGCAGCTTAAGGGCGGGAGTAACCGGGGAGCTGTTTTTT,CASSLRAGVTGELFF
TRBV4-1,TRBD1,TRBJ2-5,.,TGCGCCAGCAGCGACAGGGGCGGCGGCTTCGTGGAGACCCAGTACTTC,CASSDRGGGFVETQYF
TRBV7-9,TRBD1,TRBJ2-7,once,TGTGCCAGCAGCGGAGGGACAGGGGCATCCTACGAGCAGTACTTC,CASSGGTGASYEQYF
TRBV7-2,.,TRBJ2-2,.,TGTGCCAGCAGCCCCCGCAGGTTCGGGGAGCTGTTTTTT,CASSPRRFGELFF
TRBV2,.,TRBJ1-1,.,TGTGCCAGCAACCCCCTCCCGGGGACTGAAGCTTTCTTT,CASNPLPGTEAFF
TRBV19,.,TRBJ1-5,.,TGTGCCAGTAGTATAGTGAAACAGGCCTCCCGGCAGCCCCAGCATTTT,CASSIVKQASRQPQHF
TRBV27,.,TRBJ1-4,.,TGTGCCAGCGCTTCCCGACAGACTAATGAAAAACTGTTTTTT,CASASRQTNEKLFF
TRBV2,TRBD2,TRBJ2-5,.,TGTGCCAGCAGACGGGGTCTAGCGGTCCAAGAGATCCAGTACTTC,CASRRGLAVQEIQYF
TRBV5-4,.,TRBJ2-3,.,TGTGCCAGCAGCTTGTCCTTGGATACGCAGTATTTT,CASSLSLDTQYF
TRBV28,TRBD2,TRBJ2-1,once,TGTGCCAGCAGTAACTCGGGAGGGAGCTCCTACAATGAGCAGTTCTTC,CASSNSGGSSYNEQFF
TRBV15,.,TRBJ2-1,.,TGTGCCACCAGCAGAGATTCCGGGGGTTACAATGAGCAGTTCTTC,CATSRDSGGYNEQFF
TRBV5-1,TRBD2,TRBJ2-5,once,TGCGCCAGCAGCTCCTCCAGCGGGCGGGGGGCAGAGACCCAGTACTTC,CASSSSSGRGAETQYF
TRBV2,.,TRBJ2-3,.,TGTGCCAGCCGACGACCAGGAACAGATACGCAGTATTTT,CASRRPGTDTQYF
TRBV4-1,.,TRBJ2-5,.,TGCGCCAGCAGCCAAGGGGTAGGGACGAACGAAGAGACCCAGTACTTC,CASSQGVGTNEETQYF
TRBV7-9,.,TRBJ2-7,.,TGTGCCAGCAGCTTAATGGACGGTTCCTACGAGCAGTACTTC,CASSLMDGSYEQYF
TRBV5-1,.,TRBJ2-5,.,TGCGCCAGCAGCGGGATGGAATTGGGTGAGACCCAGTACTTC,CASSGMELGETQYF
TRBV18,TRBD2,TRBJ2-7,.,TGTGCCAGCTCACCGAGCGGGACTAGCGGGAGGGCCCCTTACCTCTCCTACGAGCAGTACTTC,CASSPSGTSGRAPYLSYEQYF
TRBV6-5,.,TRBJ1-2,.,TGTGCCAGCAGTTACTCTGTTCCAGGATTCTATGGCTACACCTTC,CASSYSVPGFYGYTF
TRBV11-2,TRBD2,TRBJ2-3,.,TGTGCCAGCAGCTCCTTAGCGGGACTTAGAACAGATACGCAGTATTTT,CASSSLAGLRTDTQYF
TRBV7-3,.,TRBJ2-2,.,TGTGCCAGCAGCCCCCGGGTCGGGGAGCTGTTTTTT,CASSPRVGELFF
TRBV10-3,.,TRBJ1-6,.,TGTGCCATCAGGACTGACAATTCACCCCTCCACTTT,CAIRTDNSPLHF
TRBV30,.,TRBJ1-2,.,TGTGCCTGGAGTTCCACCCCAGGGAGGGGCTACACCTTC,CAWSSTPGRGYTF
TRBV28,TRBD1,TRBJ2-2,.,TGTGCCAGCAGTGGGGGGACAGGGTTCACCGGGGAGCTGTTTTTT,CASSGGTGFTGELFF
TRBV9,.,TRBJ2-7,.,TGTGCCAGCAGCGTAGGGCAGGGTTACTACGAGCAGTACTTC,CASSVGQGYYEQYF
TRBV5-5,.,TRBJ1-3,.,TGTGCCAGCAGCCGTACGCGGAGTGGAAACACCATATATTTT,CASSRTRSGNTIYF
TRBV5-6,.,TRBJ2-2,.,TGTGCCAGCAGCTCCCAAAACAGACAGGGAGGGTGGTTCGGAGAGCTGTTTTTT,CASSSQNRQGGWFGELFF
TRBV10-3,.,TRBJ1-1,.,TGTGCCATCCGAAGCCGCCAGAACACTGAAGCTTTCTTT,CAIRSRQNTEAFF